The TCR beta chain under discussion was sequenced for a study of CD8+ T cells in alopecia areata. After isolation, RNA underwent reverse transcription to generate cDNA as the sequencing template. Produced via immunoSEQ multiplex PCR; TCRdb's table is partial and in-frame only. The sample has about 140,000 clones; roughly 50% are singletons. The CDR3 length is 14 residues. The ends lost 4 bases at V and 2 bases at J; junction bases unmatched: 5. Germline CDR1 SQVTM, CDR2 ANQGSEA. This TCR derives from a human donor in good health. Sequenced sample: CD4+ T cells sorted from blood. The gene calls are TRBV29-1 and TRBJ2-4; 7 bases are shared with TRBD2. The CDR3 DNA reads as TGCAGCGTTGGGGGCGGGAGTTCCAAAAACATTCAGTACTTC. This gives the protein CSVGGGSSKNIQYF.